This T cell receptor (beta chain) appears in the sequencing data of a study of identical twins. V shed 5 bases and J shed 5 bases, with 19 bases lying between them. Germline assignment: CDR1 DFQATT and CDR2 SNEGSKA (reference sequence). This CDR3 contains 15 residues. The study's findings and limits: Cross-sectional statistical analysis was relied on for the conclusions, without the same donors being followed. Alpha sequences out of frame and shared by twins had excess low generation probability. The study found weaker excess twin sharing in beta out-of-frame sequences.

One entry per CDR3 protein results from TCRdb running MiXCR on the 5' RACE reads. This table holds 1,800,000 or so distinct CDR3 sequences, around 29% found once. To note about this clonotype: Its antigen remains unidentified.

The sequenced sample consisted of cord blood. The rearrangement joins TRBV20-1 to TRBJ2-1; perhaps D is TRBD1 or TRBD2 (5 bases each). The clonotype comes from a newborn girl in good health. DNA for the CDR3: TGCAGTGCTGTAGTTTGGGGACGTCTCCACAATGAGCAGTTCTTC. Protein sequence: CSAVVWGRLHNEQFF.